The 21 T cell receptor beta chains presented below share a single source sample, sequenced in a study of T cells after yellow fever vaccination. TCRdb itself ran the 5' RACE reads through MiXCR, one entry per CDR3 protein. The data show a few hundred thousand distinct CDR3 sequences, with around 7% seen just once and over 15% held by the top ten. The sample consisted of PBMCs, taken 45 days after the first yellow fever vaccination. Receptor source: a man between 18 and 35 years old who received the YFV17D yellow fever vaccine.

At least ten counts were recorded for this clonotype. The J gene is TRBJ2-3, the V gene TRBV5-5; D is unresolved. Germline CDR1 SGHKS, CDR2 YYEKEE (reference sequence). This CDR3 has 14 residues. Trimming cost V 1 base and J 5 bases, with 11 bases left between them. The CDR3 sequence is CASSLSRIIDTQYF. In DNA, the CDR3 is TGTGCCAGCAGCTTGTCAAGGATCATAGATACGCAGTATTTT.

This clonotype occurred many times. CDR3 loop: CASSRGSSYNEQFF. DNA of the CDR3: TGTGCCAGCAGTAGGGGAAGCTCCTACAATGAGCAGTTCTTC. V and J are TRBV6-1 and TRBJ2-1; TRBD1 is a possible D gene (5 bases). Germline V gene sequence: CDR1 MNHNS, CDR2 SASEGT. The CDR3 is made up of 14 amino acids. The V and J ends lost 5 bases and 0 bases respectively, with 8 bases between them.

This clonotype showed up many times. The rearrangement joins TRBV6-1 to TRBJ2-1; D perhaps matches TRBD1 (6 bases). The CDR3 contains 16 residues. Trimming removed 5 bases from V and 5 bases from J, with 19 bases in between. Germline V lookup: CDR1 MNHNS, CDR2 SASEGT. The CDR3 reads CASSPEGGQWNNEQFF. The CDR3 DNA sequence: TGTGCCAGCAGTCCAGAGGGCGGACAGTGGAACAATGAGCAGTTCTTC.

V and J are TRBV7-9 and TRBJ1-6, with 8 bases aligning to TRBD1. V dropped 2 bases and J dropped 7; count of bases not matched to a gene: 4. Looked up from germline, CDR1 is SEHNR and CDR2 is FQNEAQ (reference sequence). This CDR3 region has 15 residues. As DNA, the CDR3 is TGTGCCAGCAGCTTAACGGCAGGGGGCAATTCACCCCTCCACTTT. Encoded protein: CASSLTAGGNSPLHF.

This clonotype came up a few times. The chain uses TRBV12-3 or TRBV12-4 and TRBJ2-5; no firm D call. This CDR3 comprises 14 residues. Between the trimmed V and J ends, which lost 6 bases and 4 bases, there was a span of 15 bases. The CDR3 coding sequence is TGTGCCAGCAGGTCTGACTCACTGGGAGAGACCCAGTACTTC. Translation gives CASRSDSLGETQYF.

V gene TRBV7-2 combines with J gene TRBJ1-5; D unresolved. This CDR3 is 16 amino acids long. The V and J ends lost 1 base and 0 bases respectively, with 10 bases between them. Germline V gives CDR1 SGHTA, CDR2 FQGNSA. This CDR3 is CASSLGSWGSNQPQHF. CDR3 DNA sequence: TGTGCCAGCAGCTTAGGGTCATGGGGTAGCAATCAGCCCCAGCATTTT.

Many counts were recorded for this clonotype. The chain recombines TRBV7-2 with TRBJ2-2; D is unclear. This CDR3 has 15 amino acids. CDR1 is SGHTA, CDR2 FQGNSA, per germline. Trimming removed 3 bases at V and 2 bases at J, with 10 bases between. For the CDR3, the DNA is TGTGCCAGCAGCTTTATCCAGGTCAACACCGGGGAGCTGTTTTTT. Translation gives CASSFIQVNTGELFF.

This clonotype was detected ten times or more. This CDR3 reads CASSSLYEQYV. The CDR3 DNA sequence: TGTGCCAGCAGTTCTCTCTACGAGCAGTACGTC. The chain carries TRBV28 and TRBJ2-7; D call uncertain. CDR3 size: 11 residues. Germline values: CDR1 MDHEN, CDR2 SYDVKM. V lost 4 bases and J 3 bases, leaving 4 bases between the germline ends.

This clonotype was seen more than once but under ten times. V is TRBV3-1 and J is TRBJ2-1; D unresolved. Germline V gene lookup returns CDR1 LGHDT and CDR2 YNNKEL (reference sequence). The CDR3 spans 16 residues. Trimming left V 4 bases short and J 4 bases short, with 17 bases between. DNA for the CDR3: TGTGCCAGCAGCCCAAGGAATATGGGGATATACAATGAGCAGTTCTTC. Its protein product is CASSPRNMGIYNEQFF.

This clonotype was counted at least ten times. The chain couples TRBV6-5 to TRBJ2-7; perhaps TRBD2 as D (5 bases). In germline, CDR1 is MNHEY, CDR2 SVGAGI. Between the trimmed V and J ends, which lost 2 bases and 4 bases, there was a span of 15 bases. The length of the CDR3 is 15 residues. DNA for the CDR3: TGTGCCAGCAGTTACCGGACTGGCTATTCTTACGAGCAGTACGTC. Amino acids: CASSYRTGYSYEQYV.

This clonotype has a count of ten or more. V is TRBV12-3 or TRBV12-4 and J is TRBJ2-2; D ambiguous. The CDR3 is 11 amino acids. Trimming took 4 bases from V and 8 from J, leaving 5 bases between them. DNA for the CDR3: TGTGCCAGCAGTTCGAGGGGGGAGCTGTTTTTT. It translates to CASSSRGELFF.

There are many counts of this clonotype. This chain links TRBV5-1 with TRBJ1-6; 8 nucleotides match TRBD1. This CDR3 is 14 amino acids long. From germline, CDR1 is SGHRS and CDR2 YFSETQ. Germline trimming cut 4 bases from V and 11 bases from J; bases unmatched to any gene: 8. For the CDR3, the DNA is TGCGCCAGCAGCGTCCAGGGGGCGCGGACACCCCTCCACTTT. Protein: CASSVQGARTPLHF.

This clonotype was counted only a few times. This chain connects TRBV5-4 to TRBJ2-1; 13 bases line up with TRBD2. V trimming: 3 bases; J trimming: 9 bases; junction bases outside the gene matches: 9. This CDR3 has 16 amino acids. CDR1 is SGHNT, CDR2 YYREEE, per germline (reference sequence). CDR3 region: CASSWGLAGWTSEQFF. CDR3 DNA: TGTGCCAGCAGCTGGGGACTAGCGGGGTGGACGAGTGAGCAGTTCTTC.

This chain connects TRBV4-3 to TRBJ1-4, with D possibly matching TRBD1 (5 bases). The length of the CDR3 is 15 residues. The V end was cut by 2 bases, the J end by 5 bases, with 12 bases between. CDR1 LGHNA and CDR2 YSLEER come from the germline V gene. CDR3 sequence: CASSQHRWGNEKLFF. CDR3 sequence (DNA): TGCGCCAGCAGCCAACATCGATGGGGGAATGAAAAACTGTTTTTT.

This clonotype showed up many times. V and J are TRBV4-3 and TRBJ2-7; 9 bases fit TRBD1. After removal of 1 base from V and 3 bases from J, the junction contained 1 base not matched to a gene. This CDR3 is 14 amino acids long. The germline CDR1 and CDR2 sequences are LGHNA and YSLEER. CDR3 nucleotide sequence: TGCGCCAGCAGCCAAGCGGACAGGGGCTACGAGCAGTACTTC. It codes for CASSQADRGYEQYF.

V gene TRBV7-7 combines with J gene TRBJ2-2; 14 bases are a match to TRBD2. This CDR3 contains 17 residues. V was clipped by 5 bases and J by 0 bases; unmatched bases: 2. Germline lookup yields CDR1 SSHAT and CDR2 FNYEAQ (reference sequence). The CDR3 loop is CASSRLAGGTNTGELFF. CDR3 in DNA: TGTGCCAGCAGCCGACTAGCGGGGGGGACGAACACCGGGGAGCTGTTTTTT.

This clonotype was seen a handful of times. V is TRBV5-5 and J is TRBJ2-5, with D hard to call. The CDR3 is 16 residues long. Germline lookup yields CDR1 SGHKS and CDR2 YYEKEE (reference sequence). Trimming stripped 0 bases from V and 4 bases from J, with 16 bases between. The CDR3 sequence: CASSLDRGYPRETQYF. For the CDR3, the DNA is TGTGCCAGCAGCTTGGATCGTGGCTACCCACGAGAGACCCAGTACTTC.

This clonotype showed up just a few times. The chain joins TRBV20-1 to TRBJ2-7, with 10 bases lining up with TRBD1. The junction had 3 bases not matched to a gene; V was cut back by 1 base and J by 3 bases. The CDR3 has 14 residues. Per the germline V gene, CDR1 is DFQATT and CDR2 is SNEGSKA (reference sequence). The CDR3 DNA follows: TGCAGTGCTAGAGGGGGACAGGGGATCTACGAGCAGTACTTC. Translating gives CSARGGQGIYEQYF.

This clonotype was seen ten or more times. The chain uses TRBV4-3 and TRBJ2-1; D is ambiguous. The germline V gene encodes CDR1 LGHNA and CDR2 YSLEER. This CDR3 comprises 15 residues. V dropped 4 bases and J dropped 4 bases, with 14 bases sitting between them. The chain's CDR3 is CASSRSPNSYNEQFF. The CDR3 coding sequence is TGCGCCAGCAGCCGCAGTCCCAACTCTTACAATGAGCAGTTCTTC.

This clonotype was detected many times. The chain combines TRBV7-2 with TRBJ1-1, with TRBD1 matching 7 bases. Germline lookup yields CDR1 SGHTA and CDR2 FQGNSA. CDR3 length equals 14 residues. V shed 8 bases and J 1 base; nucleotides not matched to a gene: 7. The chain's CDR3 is CASGRDRKNTEAFF. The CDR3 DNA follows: TGTGCCAGCGGACGGGACAGAAAGAACACTGAAGCTTTCTTT.

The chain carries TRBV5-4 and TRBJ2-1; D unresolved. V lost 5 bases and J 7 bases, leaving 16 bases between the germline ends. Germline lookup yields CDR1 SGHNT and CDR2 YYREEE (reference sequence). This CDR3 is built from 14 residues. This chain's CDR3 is CASSDGTARNEQFF. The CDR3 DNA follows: TGTGCCAGCAGTGACGGTACAGCAAGGAATGAGCAGTTCTTC.